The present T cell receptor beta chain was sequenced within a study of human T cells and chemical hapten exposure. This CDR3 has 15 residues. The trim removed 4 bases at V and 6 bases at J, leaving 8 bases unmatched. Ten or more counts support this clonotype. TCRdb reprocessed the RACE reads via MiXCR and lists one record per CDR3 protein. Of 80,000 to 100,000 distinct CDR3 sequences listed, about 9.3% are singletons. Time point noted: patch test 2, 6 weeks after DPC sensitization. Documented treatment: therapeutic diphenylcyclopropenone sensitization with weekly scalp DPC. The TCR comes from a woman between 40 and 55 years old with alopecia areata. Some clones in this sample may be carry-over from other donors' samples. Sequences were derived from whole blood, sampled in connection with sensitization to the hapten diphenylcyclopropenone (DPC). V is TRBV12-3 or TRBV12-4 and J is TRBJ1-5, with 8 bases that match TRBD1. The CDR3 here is CASSSLGQGSQPQHF. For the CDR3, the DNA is TGTGCCAGCAGTTCCCTCGGACAGGGCAGTCAGCCCCAGCATTTT.